The rows below give T cell receptor beta chains drawn from one sample of a study of brain T cells in children with intractable seizures. Measured with immunoSEQ multiplex PCR; TCRdb has only the in-frame clones, and not every one. The data show tens of thousands of clones, approximately 92% seen once. The source material was peripheral blood, sampled at surgery. The receptors were gathered from a girl aged 2 to 10 with tuberous sclerosis and intractable seizures. Each CDR3 is given with its conserved first and last residue. D genes are given only for firm matches. Not all rows give a size; the values are once, few, many and, for expanded clones, a class.

j_call d_call clone_size v_call cdr3_aa cdr3_nt
TRBJ1-2 TRBD1 . TRBV25-1 CASSEGTGVSSGYTF TGTGCCAGCAGTGAAGGTACAGGGGTTTCGTCTGGCTACACCTTC
TRBJ2-3 . . TRBV7-9 CASSLVERDTQYF TGTGCCAGCAGCTTAGTTGAGAGGGATACGCAGTATTTT
TRBJ2-5 . . TRBV6-1 CASSEISVLPETQYF TGTGCCAGCAGTGAAATCTCGGTTCTACCAGAGACCCAGTACTTC
TRBJ2-6 . . TRBV2 CASSEASGSGANVLTF TGTGCCAGCAGTGAAGCGTCGGGATCTGGGGCCAACGTCCTGACTTTC
TRBJ1-1 TRBD1 . TRBV3-1/TRBV3-2 CASSQGDRENTEAFF TGTGCCAGCAGCCAAGGGGACAGGGAGAACACTGAAGCTTTCTTT
TRBJ2-1 TRBD2 few TRBV9 CASSLAGGSPPTSFF TGTGCCAGCAGCCTAGCGGGGGGCTCTCCCCCCACCTCGTTCTTC
TRBJ2-3 . once TRBV9 CASSLDTPGTDTQYF TGTGCCAGCAGCTTGGACACTCCGGGCACAGATACGCAGTATTTT
TRBJ2-3 . . TRBV5-1 CASSFRSRTDTQYF TGCGCCAGCAGCTTTAGAAGCCGCACAGATACGCAGTATTTT
TRBJ2-3 TRBD1 . TRBV5-5 CASSFAPGGTTDTQYF TGTGCCAGCAGCTTCGCCCCAGGGGGCACCACAGATACGCAGTATTTT
TRBJ2-5 TRBD2 . TRBV7-9 CASSLPSGGGTETQYF TGTGCCAGCAGCTTACCTAGCGGGGGGGGAACAGAGACCCAGTACTTC
TRBJ2-2 . . TRBV18 CASAPRPISNTGELFF TGTGCCAGCGCACCACGTCCGATCTCGAACACCGGGGAGCTGTTTTTT
TRBJ1-2 . . TRBV12-3/TRBV12-4 CASSRPGARGYTF TGTGCCAGCAGTCGCCCGGGGGCTCGGGGCTACACCTTC
TRBJ1-1 . . TRBV2 CASSEKDFMNTEAFF TGTGCCAGCAGTGAAAAGGATTTCATGAACACTGAAGCTTTCTTT
TRBJ2-2 TRBD2 . TRBV7-2 CACSVQRGMTGELFF TGTGCCTGCAGCGTACAGCGGGGAATGACCGGGGAGCTGTTTTTT
TRBJ2-6 TRBD2 . TRBV27 CASSLLNSGASGANVLTF TGTGCCAGCAGTTTACTAAATAGCGGGGCCTCTGGGGCCAACGTCCTGACTTTC
TRBJ2-5 . . TRBV4-1 CASSLGHLETQYF TGCGCCAGCAGCCTGGGACATTTGGAGACCCAGTACTTC
TRBJ2-3 . . TRBV6-1 CASSEPDTQYF TGTGCCAGCAGTGAACCCGATACGCAGTATTTT
TRBJ2-6 . . TRBV2 CASSGRRDSGANVLTF TGTGCCAGCAGCGGCAGGAGAGACTCTGGGGCCAACGTCCTGACTTTC
TRBJ1-4 . . TRBV5-1 CASSLDIRTAEKLFF TGCGCCAGCAGCTTGGATATTAGGACAGCCGAAAAACTGTTTTTT
TRBJ1-4 . . TRBV19 CASSQDYPSNEKLFF TGTGCCAGTAGTCAGGATTACCCTTCGAATGAAAAACTGTTTTTT
TRBJ1-5 . . TRBV30 CAWSSRRDTLPGSNQPQHF TGTGCCTGGAGTTCCCGTAGGGACACTCTACCGGGTAGCAATCAGCCCCAGCATTTT
TRBJ1-2 . . TRBV27 CASSQPGRGYTF TGTGCCAGCAGCCAACCAGGGCGAGGCTACACCTTC
TRBJ1-4 TRBD1 . TRBV5-1 CASSSGTGGVEKLFF TGCGCCAGCAGTTCCGGGACAGGGGGCGTTGAAAAACTGTTTTTT
TRBJ1-2 . . TRBV9 CASSAPQALRGYTF TGTGCCAGCAGCGCCCCACAGGCGTTACGTGGCTACACCTTC
TRBJ1-3 . . TRBV6-1 CASSEVWQGANTIYF TGTGCCAGCAGTGAAGTCTGGCAGGGTGCAAACACCATATATTTT
TRBJ2-3 . . TRBV7-2 CASSSTPIGTGLDTQYF TGTGCCAGCAGCTCTACTCCAATCGGGACGGGCCTAGATACGCAGTATTTT
TRBJ1-1 . few TRBV6-5 CASRMGPALEAFF TGTGCCAGCAGGATGGGGCCGGCGCTTGAAGCTTTCTTT
TRBJ2-5 TRBD1 once TRBV29-1 CSAVLGTGSGETQYF TGCAGTGCAGTCTTGGGGACAGGGTCTGGGGAGACCCAGTACTTC
TRBJ2-7 TRBD2 . TRBV3-1/TRBV3-2 CASSPGTTSYEQYF TGTGCCAGCAGCCCCGGGACTACCTCCTACGAGCAGTACTTC
TRBJ2-1 TRBD1 . TRBV5-1 CASSNGTGVYNEQFF TGCGCCAGCAGCAACGGGACAGGGGTTTACAATGAGCAGTTCTTC
TRBJ1-5 TRBD1 once TRBV6-2/TRBV6-3 CASSSDRVQPQHF TGTGCCAGCAGCTCCGACAGGGTACAGCCCCAGCATTTT
TRBJ2-3 . . TRBV30 CAWSRVSTDTQYF TGTGCCTGGAGCAGGGTATCCACAGATACGCAGTATTTT
TRBJ1-6 . . TRBV27 CASSLSRNPPLHF TGTGCCAGCAGTTTATCGAGGAATCCACCCCTCCACTTT
TRBJ2-1 TRBD2 once TRBV9 CASSASGGPGEQFF TGTGCCAGCAGCGCTAGCGGGGGTCCAGGTGAGCAGTTCTTC
TRBJ2-5 . . TRBV9 CASSVGQEQETQYF TGTGCCAGCAGCGTAGGACAGGAACAAGAGACCCAGTACTTC
TRBJ2-3 . . TRBV6-4 CASSQGGGADTQYF TGTGCCAGCAGCCAGGGAGGGGGCGCAGATACGCAGTATTTT
TRBJ2-1 TRBD2 . TRBV11-3 CASSFQTSGAIYNEQFF TGTGCCAGCAGCTTCCAGACTAGCGGGGCGATATACAATGAGCAGTTCTTC
TRBJ1-1 . . TRBV21-1 CASSKGTFLRTFENTEAFF TGTGCCAGCAGCAAAGGTACCTTTCTCCGGACTTTTGAGAACACTGAAGCTTTCTTT
TRBJ2-7 . . TRBV27 CASSLKGGGHKEQYF TGTGCCAGCAGTTTAAAAGGGGGGGGACATAAAGAGCAGTACTTC
TRBJ1-4 . . TRBV6-5 CASSSTAVNEKLFF TGTGCCAGCAGTTCTACGGCCGTAAATGAAAAACTGTTTTTT
TRBJ1-1 . . TRBV12-3/TRBV12-4 CASSRTMGGAFF TGTGCCAGCAGTCGGACAATGGGGGGGGCTTTCTTT
TRBJ2-3 TRBD2 . TRBV7-6 CASSLAARGGTDTQYF TGTGCCAGCAGCTTAGCGGCGCGGGGGGGCACAGATACGCAGTATTTT
TRBJ2-1 TRBD2 . TRBV18 CASSPLTSGGPSSYNEQFF TGTGCCAGCTCACCACTTACTAGCGGGGGGCCTAGCTCCTACAATGAGCAGTTCTTC
TRBJ2-5 TRBD1 . TRBV7-6 CASSPYVQDRGQETQYF TGTGCCAGCAGTCCCTACGTCCAGGACAGGGGGCAAGAGACCCAGTACTTC
TRBJ1-4 TRBD1 once TRBV29-1 CSVTGGTNEKLFF TGCAGCGTTACAGGGGGTACTAATGAAAAACTGTTTTTT